The clone carrying this T cell receptor (beta chain) came up a few times. It was with random hexamers that roughly 0.45 to 1 ug RNA was reverse transcribed. Amplification of TCR beta CDR3 across 54 Vbeta and 13 Jbeta was performed with immunoSEQ multiplex PCR. TCRdb reprocessed the immunoSEQ multiplex PCR reads via MiXCR and lists one record per CDR3 protein. Seen here are some 95,000 distinct CDR3 sequences, about 93% observed once, and the top ten hold 0.32%. Sequencing of TCR beta was carried out in blood CD8+ and CD4+ T cells. Negative isolation was applied to CD8+ and CD4+ T cells, and FACS enrichment was applied to TEMRA cells. There are 12 residues in the CDR3. V lost 5 bases and J 6 bases, leaving 7 bases between the germline ends. This record comes from a study of CD8 T cells in Susac syndrome.

The TCR originated in a human donor in good health. Specimen: CD8+ T cells from PBMCs. The rearrangement joins TRBV12-3 or TRBV12-4 to TRBJ2-2; the D gene could be TRBD1 or TRBD2 (5 bases each). The CDR3 nucleotides are TGTGCCAGCAGTCAGGGAGCCGGGGAGCTGTTTTTT. Translated: CASSQGAGELFF.